The 14 T cell receptor beta chains below come from one sample, sequenced in a study of beta chain features in type 1 diabetes. The investigators reverse transcribed all of the isolated RNA, so they sequenced expressed TCRB transcripts. Some clones are missing from TCRdb's copy, which holds only in-frame ones; the method was immunoSEQ multiplex PCR. Of under 450,000 clones in the sample, approximately 15% were seen once. The source material was naive CD4+ T cells from blood. The receptor source for this set is a man younger than 40 in good health.

V and J are TRBV4-3 and TRBJ2-6; tentatively, D is TRBD1 (5 bases). Trimming removed 2 bases at V and 2 bases at J, with 13 bases between. The V gene's germline CDR1 is LGHNA and CDR2 YSLEER. This CDR3 region has 17 residues. The CDR3 nucleotides read TGCGCCAGCAGCCAATTTGCCAGGGTTCCTGGGGCCAACGTCCTGACTTTC. The encoded protein is CASSQFARVPGANVLTF.

This clone occurred a few times. Other DNA sequences within the sample encode an identical CDR3. The chain employs TRBV30 and TRBJ2-7; the match to TRBD2 covers 7 bases. Germline CDR1 is GTSNPN and CDR2 is SVGIG (reference sequence). Trimming removed 0 bases from V and 0 bases from J; junction bases left unmatched: 2. The CDR3 loop spans 14 amino acids. CDR3 in amino acids: CAWSVGGSSYEQYV. CDR3 sequence (DNA): TGTGCCTGGAGTGTAGGCGGGAGCTCCTACGAGCAGTACGTC.

The chain couples TRBV27 to TRBJ2-6; no firm D call. V lost 7 bases and J lost 10, with 11 bases in between. Per the germline V gene, CDR1 is MNHEY and CDR2 is SMNVEV (reference sequence). The CDR3 extends over 12 amino acids. As DNA, the CDR3 is TGTGCCAGCAAGGGCACATTTAACGTCCTGACTTTC. Translation gives CASKGTFNVLTF.

This clone was seen more than once but under ten times. An end of the junction differs from the germline gene, which may be a read error. The chain has TRBV15 and TRBJ2-5; D gene ambiguous. The CDR3 totals 12 residues. Germline-derived CDR1 and CDR2 are LNHNV and YYDKDF (reference sequence). Here the CDR3 DNA reads TGTGCAACCATACTAAGCAGAGAGACCCAGTACTTC. Its protein product is CATILSRETQYF.

This clone has only a few counts. The chain couples TRBV4-3 to TRBJ2-3, with D perhaps matching TRBD1 (6 bases). Germline V gene data show CDR1 as LGHNA and CDR2 as YSLEER. Trimming left V 0 bases short and J 6 bases short, with 16 bases between. CDR3 length equals 16 residues. Here the CDR3 DNA reads TGCGCCAGCAGCCAAGATCTCGGCAGGGGCAGGGATACGCAGTATTTT. It codes for CASSQDLGRGRDTQYF.

This clone was counted only a few times. The genes are TRBV7-9 and TRBJ2-2; D tentatively fits TRBD1 or TRBD2 (5 bases each). The CDR3 is 16 amino acids. The V gene lost 5 bases and the J gene lost 4 bases, with 17 bases spanning the gap. Germline assignment: CDR1 SEHNR and CDR2 FQNEAQ (reference sequence). CDR3 DNA: TGTGCCAGCAGCATCTCCACTCGGGACGGCACCGGGGAGCTGTTTTTT. This codes for CASSISTRDGTGELFF.

The chain joins TRBV2 to TRBJ2-5; D gene unclear. V was clipped by 7 bases and J by 1 base, with 7 bases between them. CDR1 is SNHLY, CDR2 FYNNEI, per germline. The CDR3 runs 12 residues. The DNA for the CDR3 is TGTGCCAGCAACAAGGGCCAAGAGACCCAGTACTTC. It encodes CASNKGQETQYF.

J is TRBJ1-5 and V is TRBV30; D not certain. Germline V gene lookup returns CDR1 GTSNPN and CDR2 SVGIG (reference sequence). This CDR3 comprises 13 residues. V dropped 1 base and J dropped 4 bases, with 8 bases sitting between them. The CDR3 nucleotides are TGTGCCTGGAGTGAGGGCCAAAATCAGCCCCAGCATTTT. Protein sequence: CAWSEGQNQPQHF. The whole variable domain, filled in from reference TRBV30 and TRBJ1-5, reads SQTIHQWPATLVQPVGSPLSLECTVEGTSNPNLYWYRQAAGRGLQLLFYSVGIGQISSEVPQNLSASRPQDRQFILSSKKLLLSDSGFYLCAWSEGQNQPQHFGDGTRLSIL.

This clone has only a few counts. DNA for the CDR3: TGTGCCAGCGGTCTAGGTCCCTCCTACAATGAGCAGTTCTTC. This codes for CASGLGPSYNEQFF. The rearrangement uses TRBV2 and TRBJ2-1; the D is unclear. Trimming took 8 bases from V and 0 from J, leaving 11 bases between them. Looked up from germline, CDR1 is SNHLY and CDR2 is FYNNEI. The CDR3 is 14 residues long.

This sequence joins TRBV30 and TRBJ2-3, with no clear D. The CDR3 has 14 residues. V was shortened by 1 base and J by 0 bases, with 8 bases between the two germline ends. In germline, CDR1 is GTSNPN, CDR2 SVGIG (reference sequence). CDR3 nucleotide sequence: TGTGCCTGGAGTGGACCCAGGAGCACAGATACGCAGTATTTT. It translates to CAWSGPRSTDTQYF.

The sample holds a few counts of this clone. The chain has TRBV30 and TRBJ2-7; no reliable D call. The V gene lost 2 bases and the J gene lost 2 bases, with 10 bases spanning the gap. Germline-derived CDR1 and CDR2 are GTSNPN and SVGIG (reference sequence). The CDR3 has 13 amino acids. The CDR3: CAWSRDTPYEQYV. The CDR3 region has the DNA TGTGCCTGGAGTCGCGACACCCCCTACGAGCAGTACGTC.

This clone was observed a few times. The chain uses TRBV19 and TRBJ2-6; D call uncertain. The CDR3 has 14 amino acids. Trimming took 4 bases from V and 2 from J, leaving 6 bases between them. Germline V gene sequence: CDR1 LNHDA, CDR2 SQIVND (reference sequence). For the CDR3, the DNA is TGTGCCAGTAGTAGCCGAACTGGGGCCAACGTCCTGACTTTC. Translating it yields CASSSRTGANVLTF.

The chain uses TRBV30 and TRBJ1-1; possibly TRBD1 for D (6 bases). This CDR3 has 13 amino acids. Trimming took 4 bases from V and 11 from J, leaving 20 bases between them. Germline CDR1 is GTSNPN and CDR2 is SVGIG (reference sequence). The CDR3 protein is CAWTQTAGEKAFF. CDR3 DNA sequence: TGTGCCTGGACCCAGACGGCAGGGGAGAAGGCTTTCTTT.

This clone was counted a few times. This same CDR3 is encoded by further DNA sequences in the sample. The chain employs TRBV18 and TRBJ1-1; D unresolved. Trimming took 1 base from V and 1 from J, leaving 4 bases between them. The germline V gene has CDR1 KGHSH and CDR2 LQKENI. This CDR3 spans 13 amino acids. Here the CDR3 reads CASSPLPNTEAFF. CDR3 DNA: TGTGCCAGCTCACCACTCCCGAACACTGAAGCTTTCTTT. Filled out from reference TRBV18 and TRBJ1-1, the complete variable domain reads NAGVMQNPRHLVRRRGQEARLRCSPMKGHSHVYWYRQLPEEGLKFMVYLQKENIIDESGMPKERFSAEFPKEGPSILRIQQVVRGDSAAYFCASSPLPNTEAFFGQGTRLTVV.